This is a list of T cell receptor beta chains from one sample in a study of cytomegalovirus exposure and HLA in healthy donors. Profiled with immunoSEQ multiplex PCR; TCRdb holds only in-frame clones, not every one. There are 140,000 to 150,000 clones in the sample; 80% to 85% occur only once, and 3% to 3.5% lies in the top ten. The sequenced sample consisted of PBMCs. The receptors come from a male donor in good health and CMV-seronegative. Both conserved end residues are part of each CDR3. D genes are given only for firm matches. Expanded clones are given a class, and other clones once, few, many or no size at all.

size	V	J	D	length	CDR3	DNA
NA	TRBV19	TRBJ1-6	NA	16	CASSILQISDNSPLHF	TGTGCCAGTAGTATTTTACAGATTTCTGATAATTCACCCCTCCACTTT
NA	TRBV7-2	TRBJ1-1	NA	14	CASLRGAENTEAFF	TGTGCCAGCCTGAGAGGAGCGGAGAACACTGAAGCTTTCTTT
NA	TRBV18	TRBJ2-7	NA	14	CASSSTSASYEQYF	TGTGCCAGCTCATCAACGAGCGCCTCCTACGAGCAGTACTTC
NA	TRBV27	TRBJ2-6	TRBD1	18	CASSFWDRVGSGANVLTF	TGTGCCAGCAGTTTTTGGGACAGGGTAGGCTCTGGGGCCAACGTCCTGACTTTC
few	TRBV19	TRBJ2-7	TRBD2	13	CASSMGEGYEQYF	TGTGCCAGTAGTATGGGGGAGGGCTACGAGCAGTACTTC
once	TRBV2	TRBJ1-6	NA	13	CASSEQGPSPLHF	TGTGCCAGCAGTGAACAGGGTCCGTCACCCCTCCACTTT
NA	TRBV9	TRBJ1-2	NA	14	CASSNQGLRYGYTF	TGTGCCAGCAGCAATCAGGGTTTACGCTATGGCTACACCTTC
few	TRBV9	TRBJ2-3	NA	12	CASSGVSDTQYF	TGTGCCAGCAGCGGTGTGTCGGATACGCAGTATTTT
NA	TRBV5-8	TRBJ1-3	NA	16	CASSLITGSSGNTIYF	TGTGCCAGCAGCTTAATTACAGGGAGCTCTGGAAACACCATATATTTT
NA	TRBV7-6	TRBJ2-7	TRBD1	14	CASSIGTGTYEQYF	TGTGCCAGCAGCATAGGGACAGGAACCTACGAGCAGTACTTC
once	TRBV19	TRBJ2-1	TRBD2	15	CASTSGGRTYNEQFF	TGTGCCAGTACTTCAGGCGGGAGGACCTACAATGAGCAGTTCTTC
NA	TRBV5-1	TRBJ1-4	TRBD1	14	CASSAGQGDEKLFF	TGCGCCAGCAGCGCGGGACAGGGGGATGAAAAACTGTTTTTT
once	TRBV4-1	TRBJ2-4	TRBD1	19	CASSRPGRRQRGHKNIQYF	TGCGCCAGCAGCCGCCCGGGACGTCGACAAAGGGGGCACAAAAACATTCAGTACTTC
NA	TRBV29-1	TRBJ1-3	NA	12	CSVDEGVNTIYF	TGCAGCGTTGATGAGGGGGTAAACACCATATATTTT
NA	TRBV2	TRBJ2-7	TRBD2	13	CASSDWGGYEQYF	TGTGCCAGCAGTGACTGGGGGGGGTACGAGCAGTACTTC
NA	TRBV5-1	TRBJ2-1	NA	13	CASSLGLYNEQFF	TGCGCCAGCAGCTTGGGACTTTACAATGAGCAGTTCTTC
NA	TRBV7-2	TRBJ2-7	TRBD1	17	CASSPQRQGSIPYEQYF	TGTGCCAGCAGCCCTCAAAGACAGGGAAGTATCCCCTACGAGCAGTACTTC
NA	TRBV6-4	TRBJ2-3	NA	13	CASSAGWADTQYF	TGTGCCAGCAGCGCGGGCTGGGCAGATACGCAGTATTTT
NA	TRBV28	TRBJ2-1	NA	15	CASKSLGGSGNEQFF	TGTGCCAGCAAAAGTTTGGGGGGTTCAGGCAATGAGCAGTTCTTC
NA	TRBV19	TRBJ2-3	TRBD1	15	CASSRSWDRADTQYF	TGTGCCAGTAGTCGTTCTTGGGACAGGGCAGATACGCAGTATTTT
NA	TRBV14	TRBJ2-3	NA	13	CASSSGLEDTQYF	TGTGCCAGCAGCTCAGGATTAGAGGATACGCAGTATTTT
NA	TRBV28	TRBJ1-1	NA	15	CASSFFPRERSEAFF	TGTGCCAGCAGTTTTTTCCCCAGGGAACGGAGCGAAGCTTTCTTT
NA	TRBV7-3	TRBJ2-1	TRBD2	15	CASSLGTRGRGEQFF	TGTGCCAGCAGCTTGGGGACTAGAGGTCGGGGTGAGCAGTTCTTC
NA	TRBV28	TRBJ2-7	TRBD1	14	CASSLQGASYEQYF	TGTGCCAGCAGTTTACAGGGGGCATCCTACGAGCAGTACTTC
NA	TRBV9	TRBJ1-3	NA	18	CASSPLPLPRGSGNTIYF	TGTGCCAGCAGCCCCCTCCCCCTCCCCAGGGGCTCTGGAAACACCATATATTTT
NA	TRBV14	TRBJ2-7	TRBD2	17	CASSPRPRLAGVYEQYF	TGTGCCAGCAGCCCCCGCCCACGACTAGCGGGAGTGTACGAGCAGTACTTC
NA	TRBV21-1	TRBJ1-6	NA	15	CASSKYDRAGSPLHF	TGTGCCAGCAGCAAATACGACAGGGCGGGGTCACCCCTCCACTTT
once	TRBV7-8	TRBJ1-5	NA	13	CASSSREDQPQHF	TGTGCCAGCAGCTCCCGAGAGGATCAGCCCCAGCATTTT
NA	TRBV6-5	TRBJ1-6	NA	14	CASHSPAYNSPLHF	TGTGCCAGCCATTCTCCGGCCTATAATTCACCCCTCCACTTT
NA	TRBV21-1	TRBJ2-4	NA	17	CASRGTGGILAKNIQYF	TGTGCCAGCAGGGGGACAGGGGGTATCTTAGCCAAAAACATTCAGTACTTC
NA	TRBV6-1	TRBJ1-5	NA	14	CASGRKDSNQPQHF	TGTGCCAGTGGCAGGAAAGATAGCAATCAGCCCCAGCATTTT
NA	TRBV28	TRBJ2-7	TRBD2	15	CASSLNAGVFLEQYF	TGTGCCAGCAGTTTAAACGCGGGAGTCTTTCTAGAGCAGTACTTC
few	TRBV5-1	TRBJ2-3	NA	14	CASSHESERDTQYF	TGCGCCAGCAGTCACGAGAGCGAGAGAGATACGCAGTATTTT
NA	TRBV6-5	TRBJ1-2	NA	14	CASTLGHPPYGYTF	TGTGCCAGCACCCTAGGACATCCCCCATATGGCTACACCTTC
NA	TRBV21-1	TRBJ2-4	NA	24	CASSKAETDTLLNAPADGKNIQYF	TGTGCCAGCAGCAAAGCAGAGACAGATACACTTTTAAACGCACCTGCGGACGGCAAAAACATTCAGTACTTC
NA	TRBV7-9	TRBJ1-2	TRBD1	15	CASSVTRTGQYGYTF	TGTGCCAGCAGCGTAACCCGGACAGGGCAATATGGCTACACCTTC
NA	TRBV25-1	TRBJ1-3	NA	16	CASSESGRSSGNTIYF	TGTGCCAGCAGTGAATCAGGCAGAAGCTCTGGAAACACCATATATTTT
NA	TRBV5-1	TRBJ1-1	TRBD1	16	CASSLLGQGARTEAFF	TGCGCCAGCAGCTTGTTGGGACAGGGGGCGAGGACTGAAGCTTTCTTT
few	TRBV10-1	TRBJ2-4	TRBD2	17	CASRDSGGPWAKNIQYF	TGCGCCAGCAGAGATAGCGGGGGCCCTTGGGCCAAAAACATTCAGTACTTC
NA	TRBV29-1	TRBJ2-7	TRBD1	14	CSVAGTGGVYEQYF	TGCAGCGTCGCAGGGACAGGGGGGGTCTACGAGCAGTACTTC
NA	TRBV9	TRBJ2-2	NA	15	CASSDRDSNTGELFF	TGTGCCAGCAGCGACCGGGACTCGAACACCGGGGAGCTGTTTTTT
NA	TRBV28	TRBJ2-7	NA	11	CASTEGYEQYF	TGTGCCAGCACCGAGGGCTACGAGCAGTACTTC
once	TRBV18	TRBJ2-7	NA	15	CASSLTGAKSYEQYF	TGTGCCAGCTCACTAACAGGAGCAAAATCCTACGAGCAGTACTTC
NA	TRBV6-5	TRBJ2-5	TRBD1	15	CASRLAGGRGETQYF	TGTGCCAGCCGTCTTGCAGGGGGCCGAGGAGAGACCCAGTACTTC
NA	TRBV11-2	TRBJ2-7	TRBD1	14	CASSKQGTNYEQYF	TGTGCCAGCAGCAAACAGGGGACAAACTACGAGCAGTACTTC
once	TRBV20-1	TRBJ2-1	NA	11	CSAATKYEQFF	TGCAGTGCTGCAACTAAGTATGAGCAGTTCTTC
few	TRBV7-3	TRBJ1-1	NA	13	CASSLQGGTEAFF	TGTGCCAGCAGCTTACAGGGAGGGACTGAAGCTTTCTTT
once	TRBV2	TRBJ1-1	TRBD1	13	CASSAQGAGEAFF	TGTGCCAGCAGCGCACAGGGGGCCGGTGAAGCTTTCTTT
NA	TRBV4-1	TRBJ1-4	TRBD1	13	CASSLQGSEKLFF	TGCGCCAGCAGCTTACAGGGGAGTGAAAAACTGTTTTTT
NA	TRBV5-1	TRBJ1-2	TRBD1	12	CASTAQGYGYTF	TGCGCCAGCACCGCACAGGGGTATGGCTACACCTTC
NA	TRBV11-2	TRBJ2-3	TRBD2	19	CASRPGEAGVFFVTDTQYF	TGTGCCAGCAGACCTGGGGAAGCGGGAGTGTTTTTTGTCACAGATACGCAGTATTTT
NA	TRBV7-7	TRBJ2-2	TRBD2	16	CASSSTSGSRAGELFF	TGTGCCAGCAGCTCGACTAGCGGGAGTCGTGCCGGGGAGCTGTTTTTT
NA	TRBV29-1	TRBJ1-4	TRBD1	14	CSVEVSGQNEKLFF	TGCAGCGTTGAAGTCTCGGGACAGAATGAAAAACTGTTTTTT
NA	TRBV28	TRBJ2-7	TRBD2	15	CASSPSGNPTYEQYF	TGTGCCAGCAGTCCAAGCGGGAACCCGACCTACGAGCAGTACTTC
NA	TRBV5-1	TRBJ2-7	NA	14	CASSLTHPPYEQYF	TGCGCCAGCAGCTTGACACACCCACCCTACGAGCAGTACTTC
NA	TRBV5-1	TRBJ2-7	NA	13	CASSGDFSYEQYF	TGCGCCAGCAGCGGGGACTTCTCCTACGAGCAGTACTTC
NA	TRBV6-5	TRBJ2-2	NA	16	CASSYDPGESAGELFF	TGTGCCAGCAGTTACGATCCAGGGGAGTCCGCCGGGGAGCTGTTTTTT
few	TRBV13	TRBJ2-1	TRBD2	17	CASSSSPGTSSYNEQFF	TGTGCCAGCAGCTCAAGTCCCGGGACTAGCTCCTACAATGAGCAGTTCTTC